This TCR beta chain was captured by sequencing in a study of T cell responses to AZD1222 COVID-19 vaccine. Study summary: Second doses at about 4 or about 12 weeks were pooled.

In regard to this clone: Its antigen is not identified.

The assay was immunoSEQ multiplex PCR, and TCRdb's table has in-frame clones only and misses some. The repertoire holds approximately 140,000 clones, with around 90% as singletons. There are 16 residues in the CDR3. CDR1 and CDR2 (germline): MGHRA, YSYEKL. The trim removed 4 bases at V and 4 bases at J, leaving 8 bases unmatched. General study findings and limits: Most donors were white British and more were female, and clonal diversity was possibly underestimated. Breadth and depth of Spike-specific TCRs rose after two AZD1222 doses. Among spike-specific TCRs, nearly half reportedly target unmutated variant regions.

The clonotype originates from an adult in good health. The V call is TRBV4-1, the J call TRBJ2-5; 11 bases line up with TRBD2. The input for sequencing was peripheral blood, taken on day 0 of AZD1222 vaccination. The CDR3 nucleotides read TGCGCCAGCAGCCCAATAGCGGGGGGGCCCATAGAGACCCAGTACTTC. Amino acids: CASSPIAGGPIETQYF.